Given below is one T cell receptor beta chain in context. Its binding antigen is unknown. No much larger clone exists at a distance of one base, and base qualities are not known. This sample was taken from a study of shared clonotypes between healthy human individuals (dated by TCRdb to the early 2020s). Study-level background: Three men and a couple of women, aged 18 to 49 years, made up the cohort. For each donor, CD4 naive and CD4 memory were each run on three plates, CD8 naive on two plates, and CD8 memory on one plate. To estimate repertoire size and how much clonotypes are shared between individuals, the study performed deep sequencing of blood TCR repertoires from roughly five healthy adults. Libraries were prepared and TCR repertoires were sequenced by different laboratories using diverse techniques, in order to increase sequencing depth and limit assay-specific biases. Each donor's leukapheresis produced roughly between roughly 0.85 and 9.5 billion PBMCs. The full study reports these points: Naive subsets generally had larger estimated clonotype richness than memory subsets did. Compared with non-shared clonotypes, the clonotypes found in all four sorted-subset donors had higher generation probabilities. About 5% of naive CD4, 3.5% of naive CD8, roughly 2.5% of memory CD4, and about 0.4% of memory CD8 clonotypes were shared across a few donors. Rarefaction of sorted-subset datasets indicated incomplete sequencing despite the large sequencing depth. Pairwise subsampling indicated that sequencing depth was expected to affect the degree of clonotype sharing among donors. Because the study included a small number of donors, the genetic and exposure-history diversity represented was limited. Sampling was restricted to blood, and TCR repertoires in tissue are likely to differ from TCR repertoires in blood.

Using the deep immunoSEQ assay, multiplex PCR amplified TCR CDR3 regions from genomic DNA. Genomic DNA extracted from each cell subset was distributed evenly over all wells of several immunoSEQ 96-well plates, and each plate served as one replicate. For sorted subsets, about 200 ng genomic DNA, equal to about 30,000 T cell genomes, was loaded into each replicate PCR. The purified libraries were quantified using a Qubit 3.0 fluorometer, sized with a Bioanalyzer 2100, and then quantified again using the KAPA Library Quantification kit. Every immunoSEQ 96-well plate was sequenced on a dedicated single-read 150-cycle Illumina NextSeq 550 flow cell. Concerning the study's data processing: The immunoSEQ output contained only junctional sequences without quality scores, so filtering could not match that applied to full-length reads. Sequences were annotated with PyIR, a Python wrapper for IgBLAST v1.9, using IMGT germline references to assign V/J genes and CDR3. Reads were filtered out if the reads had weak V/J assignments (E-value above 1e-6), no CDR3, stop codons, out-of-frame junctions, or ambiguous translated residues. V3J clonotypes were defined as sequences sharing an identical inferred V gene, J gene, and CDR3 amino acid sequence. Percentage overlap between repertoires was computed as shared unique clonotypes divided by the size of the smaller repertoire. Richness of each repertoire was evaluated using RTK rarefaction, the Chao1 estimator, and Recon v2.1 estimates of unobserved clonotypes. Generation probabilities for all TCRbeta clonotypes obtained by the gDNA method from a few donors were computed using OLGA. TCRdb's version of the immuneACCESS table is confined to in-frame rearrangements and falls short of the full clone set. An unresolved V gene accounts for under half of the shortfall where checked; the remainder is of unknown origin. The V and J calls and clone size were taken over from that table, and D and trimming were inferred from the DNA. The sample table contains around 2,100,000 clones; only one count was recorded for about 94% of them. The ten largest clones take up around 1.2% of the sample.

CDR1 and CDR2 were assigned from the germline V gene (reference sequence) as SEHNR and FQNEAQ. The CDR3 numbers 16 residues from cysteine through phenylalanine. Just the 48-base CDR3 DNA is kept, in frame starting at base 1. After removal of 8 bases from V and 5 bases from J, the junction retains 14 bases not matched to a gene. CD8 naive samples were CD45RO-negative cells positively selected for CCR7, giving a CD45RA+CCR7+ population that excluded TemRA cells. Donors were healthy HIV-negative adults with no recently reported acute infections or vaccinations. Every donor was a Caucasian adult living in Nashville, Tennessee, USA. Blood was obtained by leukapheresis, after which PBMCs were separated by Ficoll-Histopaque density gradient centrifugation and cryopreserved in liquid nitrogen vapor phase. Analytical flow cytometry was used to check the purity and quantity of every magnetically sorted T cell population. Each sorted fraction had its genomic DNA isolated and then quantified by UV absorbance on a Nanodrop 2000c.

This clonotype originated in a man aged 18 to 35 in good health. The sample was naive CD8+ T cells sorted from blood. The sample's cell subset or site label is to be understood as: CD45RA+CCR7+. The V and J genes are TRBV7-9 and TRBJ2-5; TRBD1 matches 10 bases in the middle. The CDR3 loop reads CASSISTGQGWETQYF. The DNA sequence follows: TGTGCCAGCTCCATTTCAACGGGACAGGGGTGGGAGACCCAGTACTTC.